This T cell receptor beta chain derives from a study of blood T cell repertoires in COVID-19. Study-wide background: Samples of COVID-19 (acute and convalescent) were obtained from the United States, Italy and Spain. The cDNA or gDNA used as material had been derived from T cells, B-cell-depleted T cells, or PBMCs.

Per the original data handling: It was from reference gene primer amplification that nucleated cell counts were estimated. The protocol was immunoSEQ multiplex PCR, while the TCRdb copy is restricted to in-frame clones and leaves out a portion. Clone size and the V and J calls come from that table; the DNA yielded D and trimming. The sample includes approximately 70,000 clones, approximately 92% of them seen just once. The receptor comes from a human donor with active COVID-19. The donor label of this sample is uncertain. The sequenced sample consisted of peripheral blood.

CDR3 bases: TGTGCAAGTCGCTTAGCCGTTAGACCGCTAGCGGGAGTCGAGCAGTACTTC. Its protein is CASRLAVRPLAGVEQYF. The V call is TRBV12-2, the J call TRBJ2-7; TRBD2 is taken as the D call from the table, unchecked against the DNA. TRBV12-2 is reported as a pseudogene. There are 17 residues in the CDR3.